The TCR beta chain under discussion was sequenced for a study of T cell changes during pregnancy in multiple sclerosis. Trimming left V 4 bases short and J 4 bases short, with 17 bases between. The CDR3 is 15 amino acids. Germline values: CDR1 SGHRS, CDR2 YFSETQ. Here immunoSEQ multiplex PCR was the method, and the copy in TCRdb shows in-frame clones only, minus some. The sample records roughly 27,000 clones, 90% to 95% being singletons. The sequencing here drew on CD4+ T cells from peripheral blood mononuclear cells, taken in the first trimester of pregnancy. The receptor comes from a female donor with multiple sclerosis, enrolled in a pregnancy study. The V call is TRBV5-1, the J call TRBJ1-2, with D perhaps matching TRBD1 (5 bases). The CDR3, as DNA: TGCGCCAGCAGCGTTTCAGGGAGGAGGAGCTATGGCTACACCTTC. It yields the protein CASSVSGRRSYGYTF.